This T cell receptor (beta chain) appears in the sequencing data of a study of early T cells in non-severe SARS-CoV-2 infection. Study-wide background: The chains were unpaired, and the sequenced material was bulk RNA from unsorted whole blood.

This clonotype occurred many times. The ends were cut back, 0 bases at V and 12 bases at J, with 14 bases in the middle. The CDR3 has 14 residues. CDR1 and CDR2 from the germline V gene are MNHNS and SASEGT. Each single cDNA molecule received a unique molecular identifier. TCRdb fed the 5' RACE reads into MiXCR, producing one record per CDR3 protein. There are approximately 31,000 distinct CDR3 sequences in the sample; 5.7% occur only once, and 5.5% to 8% lies in the top ten. The chain links TRBV6-1 to TRBJ1-4; the D gene is possibly TRBD1 (5 bases). The sequencing input was whole blood. This TCR was sampled from an adult who was a healthcare worker with PCR-confirmed SARS-CoV-2 infection or an uninfected control (not recorded which). CDR3 residues: CASSEASLDRQLFF. In DNA, the CDR3 is TGTGCCAGCAGTGAAGCCTCGCTAGACAGACAACTGTTTTTT.